This T cell receptor (beta chain) was sequenced in a study of T-cell memory formation after mild COVID-19. Study summary: Across donors, TCR clusters were largely donor specific.

CDR3 length: 15 amino acids. The germline V and J ends were trimmed by 1 base and 6 bases, with 15 bases remaining between them. Germline V gene lookup returns CDR1 SGHVS and CDR2 FQNEAQ. 5'RACE with constant-segment primers built TCRalpha and TCRbeta cDNA libraries with UMIs. One entry per CDR3 protein results from TCRdb running MiXCR on the 5' RACE reads. This table holds about 190,000 distinct CDR3 sequences, around 16% found once. The sample was PBMCs or a T cell subset sorted from them (not recorded which). This TCR derives from an adult woman who had mild COVID-19 (a few samples of this study predate the infection). Cell type and time point are not known. V gene TRBV7-8 combines with J gene TRBJ1-1, with no clear D. The CDR3 reads CASSLVSISGAEAFF. The CDR3 bases are TGTGCCAGCAGCTTAGTCTCGATTTCTGGCGCTGAAGCTTTCTTT.